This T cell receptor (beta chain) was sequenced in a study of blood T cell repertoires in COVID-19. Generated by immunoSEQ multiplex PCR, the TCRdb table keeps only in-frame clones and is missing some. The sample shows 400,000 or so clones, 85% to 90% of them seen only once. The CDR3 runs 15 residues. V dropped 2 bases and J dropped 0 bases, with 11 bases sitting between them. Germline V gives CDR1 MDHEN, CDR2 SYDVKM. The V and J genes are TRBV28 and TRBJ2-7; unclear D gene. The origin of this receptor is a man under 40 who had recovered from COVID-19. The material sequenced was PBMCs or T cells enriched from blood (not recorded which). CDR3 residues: CASSLGTPGSYEQYF. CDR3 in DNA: TGTGCCAGCAGTTTAGGCACCCCGGGCTCCTACGAGCAGTACTTC. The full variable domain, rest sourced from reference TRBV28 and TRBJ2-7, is DVKVTQSSRYLVKRTGEKVFLECVQDMDHENMFWYRQDPGLGLRLIYFSYDVKMKEKGDIPEGYSVSREKKERFSLILESASTNQTSMYLCASSLGTPGSYEQYFGPGTRLTVT.